Listed below are T cell receptor beta chains from one sample, sequenced in a study of cytomegalovirus exposure and HLA in healthy donors. Profiling relied on immunoSEQ multiplex PCR, and the TCRdb table lists in-frame clones only, not all of them. Of about 180,000 clones listed, roughly 85% are singletons. Specimen: PBMCs. These receptors all come from a man in his forties in good health and CMV-seropositive. Each CDR3 is given with its conserved first and last residue. The size of a clone is reported for some rows only, either as once, few or many, or as a class for expanded clones.

v_gene: TRBV19; abundance: once; j_gene: TRBJ2-1; CDR3aa: CASSTIYSGESYNEQFF
v_gene: TRBV19; abundance: NA; j_gene: TRBJ1-4; CDR3aa: CASSIDLWEKLFF
v_gene: TRBV27; abundance: NA; j_gene: TRBJ1-2; CDR3aa: CASSLSRVFDYGYTF
v_gene: TRBV5-1; abundance: NA; j_gene: TRBJ1-1; CDR3aa: CASSAQGDNTEAFF
v_gene: TRBV5-5; abundance: NA; j_gene: TRBJ1-2; CDR3aa: CASSLAVNYYGYTF
v_gene: TRBV6-6; abundance: NA; j_gene: TRBJ2-7; CDR3aa: CASSYSSDEQYF
v_gene: TRBV5-4; abundance: NA; j_gene: TRBJ2-7; CDR3aa: CASSLGLAGAEYEQYF
v_gene: TRBV10-3; abundance: NA; j_gene: TRBJ2-5; CDR3aa: CAIRKTAQETQYF
v_gene: TRBV5-8; abundance: NA; j_gene: TRBJ2-5; CDR3aa: CASSPGLAGGIASETQYF
v_gene: TRBV2; abundance: NA; j_gene: TRBJ2-5; CDR3aa: CASQKAGAETQYF
v_gene: TRBV2; abundance: NA; j_gene: TRBJ1-1; CDR3aa: CASSRAGTEAFF
v_gene: TRBV7-8; abundance: NA; j_gene: TRBJ2-3; CDR3aa: CASSLLRGTSTDTQYF
v_gene: TRBV2; abundance: NA; j_gene: TRBJ2-5; CDR3aa: CASSPQGVNGETQYF
v_gene: TRBV7-9; abundance: NA; j_gene: TRBJ2-1; CDR3aa: CASSPTSGRAYYNEQFF
v_gene: TRBV11-2; abundance: NA; j_gene: TRBJ1-4; CDR3aa: CASGSRAGDEKLFF
v_gene: TRBV5-1; abundance: NA; j_gene: TRBJ2-2; CDR3aa: CASSTGQYTGELFF
v_gene: TRBV5-1; abundance: NA; j_gene: TRBJ2-3; CDR3aa: CASSLLAGGSTDTQYF
v_gene: TRBV7-8; abundance: NA; j_gene: TRBJ1-2; CDR3aa: CASSLGPHYGYTF
v_gene: TRBV5-1; abundance: few; j_gene: TRBJ2-1; CDR3aa: CASSLVVREAEQFF
v_gene: TRBV5-1; abundance: NA; j_gene: TRBJ2-6; CDR3aa: CASSLGQIHSGANVLTF
v_gene: TRBV7-2; abundance: NA; j_gene: TRBJ2-3; CDR3aa: CASRDGASGVTDTQYF
v_gene: TRBV11-3; abundance: NA; j_gene: TRBJ2-3; CDR3aa: CASNSFSDTQYF
v_gene: TRBV5-1; abundance: NA; j_gene: TRBJ1-3; CDR3aa: CASSLGGQYVSGNTIYF
v_gene: TRBV4-2; abundance: NA; j_gene: TRBJ2-3; CDR3aa: CASSQGLAGTDTQYF
v_gene: TRBV7-3; abundance: once; j_gene: TRBJ1-1; CDR3aa: CASSATGQNTEAFF
v_gene: TRBV5-1; abundance: NA; j_gene: TRBJ2-1; CDR3aa: CASSLGQGNEQFF
v_gene: TRBV18; abundance: NA; j_gene: TRBJ2-7; CDR3aa: CASSPPTGGNYEQYF
v_gene: TRBV7-9; abundance: NA; j_gene: TRBJ2-5; CDR3aa: CASSSERDRAYF
v_gene: TRBV28; abundance: NA; j_gene: TRBJ2-7; CDR3aa: CATESDTSVTYEQYF
v_gene: TRBV5-1; abundance: NA; j_gene: TRBJ2-1; CDR3aa: CASSLAGGRAGDEQFF
v_gene: TRBV7-2; abundance: NA; j_gene: TRBJ1-1; CDR3aa: CASSSDRNTEAFF
v_gene: TRBV5-1; abundance: NA; j_gene: TRBJ1-5; CDR3aa: CASSLAGYSNQPQHF
v_gene: TRBV7-7; abundance: NA; j_gene: TRBJ2-5; CDR3aa: CASSLGRKETQYF
v_gene: TRBV2; abundance: NA; j_gene: TRBJ2-5; CDR3aa: CASSRWTFQETQYF
v_gene: TRBV28; abundance: NA; j_gene: TRBJ1-6; CDR3aa: CASSPNRGLHF
v_gene: TRBV7-8; abundance: once; j_gene: TRBJ2-1; CDR3aa: CASSLASRGNEQFF
v_gene: TRBV6-6; abundance: NA; j_gene: TRBJ1-5; CDR3aa: CASSSPEGLQPQHF
v_gene: TRBV7-8; abundance: NA; j_gene: TRBJ1-5; CDR3aa: CASSLERGLGNQPQHF
v_gene: TRBV5-8; abundance: NA; j_gene: TRBJ1-1; CDR3aa: CASSFYRGTNTEAFF
v_gene: TRBV28; abundance: NA; j_gene: TRBJ1-6; CDR3aa: CASSISVRHRTF
v_gene: TRBV11-2; abundance: NA; j_gene: TRBJ2-7; CDR3aa: CASSAGTAYEQYF
v_gene: TRBV5-1; abundance: NA; j_gene: TRBJ2-1; CDR3aa: CASSLDGPRMQFF
v_gene: TRBV19; abundance: NA; j_gene: TRBJ2-7; CDR3aa: CASSIASGRFYEQYF